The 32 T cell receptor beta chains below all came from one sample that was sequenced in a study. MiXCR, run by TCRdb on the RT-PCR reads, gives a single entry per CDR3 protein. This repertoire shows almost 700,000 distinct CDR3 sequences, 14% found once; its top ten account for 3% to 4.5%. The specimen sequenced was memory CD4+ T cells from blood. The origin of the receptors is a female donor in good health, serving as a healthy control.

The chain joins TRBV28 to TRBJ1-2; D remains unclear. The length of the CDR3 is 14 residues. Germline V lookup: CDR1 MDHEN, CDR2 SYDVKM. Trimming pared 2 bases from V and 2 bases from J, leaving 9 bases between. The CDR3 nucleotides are TGTGCCAGCAGTTTACAGACATTAAACTATGGCTACACCTTC. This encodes CASSLQTLNYGYTF.

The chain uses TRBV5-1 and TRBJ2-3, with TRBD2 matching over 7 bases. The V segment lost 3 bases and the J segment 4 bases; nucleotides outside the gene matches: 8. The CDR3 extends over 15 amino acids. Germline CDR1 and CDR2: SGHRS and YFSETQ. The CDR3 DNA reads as TGCGCCAGCAGCTCCTGGGGGGGAATCGCAGATACGCAGTATTTT. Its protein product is CASSSWGGIADTQYF.

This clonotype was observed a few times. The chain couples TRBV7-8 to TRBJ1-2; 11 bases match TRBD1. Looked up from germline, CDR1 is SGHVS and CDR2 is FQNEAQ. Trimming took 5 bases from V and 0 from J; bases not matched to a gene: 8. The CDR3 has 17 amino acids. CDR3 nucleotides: TGTGCCAGCAGCCACGGGACAGGGGGAATCCCTAACTATGGCTACACCTTC. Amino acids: CASSHGTGGIPNYGYTF.

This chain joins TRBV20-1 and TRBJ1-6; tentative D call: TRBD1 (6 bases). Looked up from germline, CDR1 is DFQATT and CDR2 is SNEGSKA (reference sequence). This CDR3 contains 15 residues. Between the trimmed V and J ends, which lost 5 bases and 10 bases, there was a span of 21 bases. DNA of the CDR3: TGCAGTGCTCGAACTTCTGGCAGGGGAGGATCACCCCTCCACTTT. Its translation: CSARTSGRGGSPLHF.

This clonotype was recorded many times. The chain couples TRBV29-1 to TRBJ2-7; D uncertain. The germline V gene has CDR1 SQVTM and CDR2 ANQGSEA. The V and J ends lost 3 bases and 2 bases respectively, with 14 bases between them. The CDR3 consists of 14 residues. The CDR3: CSVDYQPHTYEQYF. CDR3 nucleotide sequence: TGCAGCGTTGATTACCAGCCCCACACCTACGAGCAGTACTTC.

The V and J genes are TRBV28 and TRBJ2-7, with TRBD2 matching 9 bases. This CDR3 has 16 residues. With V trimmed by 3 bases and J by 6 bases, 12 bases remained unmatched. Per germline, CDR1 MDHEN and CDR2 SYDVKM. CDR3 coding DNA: TGTGCCAGCAGTTTTGTTAATAGCGGGAGAAACTCCGAGCAGTACTTC. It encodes CASSFVNSGRNSEQYF.

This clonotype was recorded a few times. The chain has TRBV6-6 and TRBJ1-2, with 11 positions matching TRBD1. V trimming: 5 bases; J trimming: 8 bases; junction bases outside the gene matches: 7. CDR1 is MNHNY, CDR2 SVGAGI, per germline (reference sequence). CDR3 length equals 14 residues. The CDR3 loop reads CASSTGQGAGGYTF. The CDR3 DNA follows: TGTGCCAGCAGTACAGGACAGGGGGCTGGAGGCTACACCTTC.

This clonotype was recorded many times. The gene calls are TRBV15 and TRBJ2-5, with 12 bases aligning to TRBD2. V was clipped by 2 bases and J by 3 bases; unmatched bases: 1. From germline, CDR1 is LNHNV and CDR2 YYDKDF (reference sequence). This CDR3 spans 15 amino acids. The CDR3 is CATSRSSGREETQYF. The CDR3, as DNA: TGTGCCACCAGCAGATCTAGCGGGAGGGAAGAGACCCAGTACTTC. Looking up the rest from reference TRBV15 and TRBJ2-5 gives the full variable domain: DAMVIQNPRYQVTQFGKPVTLSCSQTLNHNVMYWYQQKSSQAPKLLFHYYDKDFNNEADTPDNFQSRRPNTSFCFLDIRSPGLGDTAMYLCATSRSSGREETQYFGPGTRLLVL.

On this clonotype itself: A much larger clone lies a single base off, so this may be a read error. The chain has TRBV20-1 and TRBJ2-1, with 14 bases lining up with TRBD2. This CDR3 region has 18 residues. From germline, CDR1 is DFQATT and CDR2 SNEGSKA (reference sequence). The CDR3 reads CSAGTSGGTGKIYNKQFF. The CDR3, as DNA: TGCAGTGCGGGGACTAGCGGGGGAACCGGTAAAATCTACAATAAGCAGTTCTTC.

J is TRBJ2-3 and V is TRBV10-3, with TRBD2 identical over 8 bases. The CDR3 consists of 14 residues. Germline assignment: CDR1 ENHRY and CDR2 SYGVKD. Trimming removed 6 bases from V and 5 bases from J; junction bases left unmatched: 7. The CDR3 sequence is CAISPGLAGDTQYF. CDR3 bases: TGTGCCATCAGCCCCGGACTAGCAGGAGATACGCAGTATTTT.

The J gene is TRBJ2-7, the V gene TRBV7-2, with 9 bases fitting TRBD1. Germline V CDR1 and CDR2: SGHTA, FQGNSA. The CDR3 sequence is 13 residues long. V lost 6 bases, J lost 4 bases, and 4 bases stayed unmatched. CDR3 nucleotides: TGTGCCAGCAGTTACAGGGGGCCGTACGAGCAGTACTTC. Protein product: CASSYRGPYEQYF.

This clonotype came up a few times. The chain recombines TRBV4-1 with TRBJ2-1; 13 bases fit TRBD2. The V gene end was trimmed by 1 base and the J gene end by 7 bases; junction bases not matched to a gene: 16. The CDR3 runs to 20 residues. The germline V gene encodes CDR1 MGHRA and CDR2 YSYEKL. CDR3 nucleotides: TGCGCCAGCAGCCAAGCGTATCACGGGACTAGCGGGACGGGTGTGAATGAGCAGTTCTTC. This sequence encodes CASSQAYHGTSGTGVNEQFF.

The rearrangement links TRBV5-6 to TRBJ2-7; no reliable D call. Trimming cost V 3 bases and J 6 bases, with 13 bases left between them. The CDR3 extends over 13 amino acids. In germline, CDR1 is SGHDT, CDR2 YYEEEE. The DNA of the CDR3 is TGTGCCAGCAGCTCGACCTACTGGGGCGAGCAGTACTTC. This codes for CASSSTYWGEQYF. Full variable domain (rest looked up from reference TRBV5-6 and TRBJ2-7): DAGVTQSPTHLIKTRGQQVTLRCSPKSGHDTVSWYQQALGQGPQFIFQYYEEEERQRGNFPDRFSGHQFPNYSSELNVNALLLGDSALYLCASSSTYWGEQYFGPGTRLTVT.

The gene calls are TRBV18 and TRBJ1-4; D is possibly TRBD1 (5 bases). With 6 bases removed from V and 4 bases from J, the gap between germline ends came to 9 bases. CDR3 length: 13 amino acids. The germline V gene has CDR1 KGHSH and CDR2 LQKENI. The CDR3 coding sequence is TGTGCCAGCTCCGGGGACCTTAATGAAAAACTGTTTTTT. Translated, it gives CASSGDLNEKLFF.

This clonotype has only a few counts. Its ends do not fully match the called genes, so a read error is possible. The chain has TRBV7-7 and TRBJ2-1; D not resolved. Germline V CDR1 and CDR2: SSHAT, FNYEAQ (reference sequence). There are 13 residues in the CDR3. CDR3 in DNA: TGTGCTAGCAGCTTAATTAGCTCCAATGAGCAGTTCTTC. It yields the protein CASSLISSNEQFF.

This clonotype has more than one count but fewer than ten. The CDR3 loop reads CASSLVPWTGASSGANVLTF. The CDR3 bases are TGTGCCAGCAGCTTGGTACCATGGACAGGCGCTAGCTCTGGGGCCAACGTCCTGACTTTC. J is TRBJ2-6 and V is TRBV5-6; 7 nucleotides match TRBD1. This CDR3 is built from 20 residues. Per germline, CDR1 SGHDT and CDR2 YYEEEE. V shed 0 bases and J 0 bases; nucleotides not matched to a gene: 12. Full variable domain (rest looked up from reference TRBV5-6 and TRBJ2-6): DAGVTQSPTHLIKTRGQQVTLRCSPKSGHDTVSWYQQALGQGPQFIFQYYEEEERQRGNFPDRFSGHQFPNYSSELNVNALLLGDSALYLCASSLVPWTGASSGANVLTFGAGSRLTVL.

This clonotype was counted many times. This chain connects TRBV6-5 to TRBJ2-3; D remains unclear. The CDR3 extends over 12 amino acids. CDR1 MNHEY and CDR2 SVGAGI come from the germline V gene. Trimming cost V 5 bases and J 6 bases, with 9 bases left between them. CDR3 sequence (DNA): TGTGCCAGCAGTAGTCCCTCTGATACGCAGTATTTT. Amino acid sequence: CASSSPSDTQYF.

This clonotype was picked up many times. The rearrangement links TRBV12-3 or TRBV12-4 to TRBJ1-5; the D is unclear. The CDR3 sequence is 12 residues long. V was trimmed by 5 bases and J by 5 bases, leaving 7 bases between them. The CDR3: CASSLLDQPQHF. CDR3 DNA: TGTGCCAGCAGTCTGTTAGATCAGCCCCAGCATTTT.

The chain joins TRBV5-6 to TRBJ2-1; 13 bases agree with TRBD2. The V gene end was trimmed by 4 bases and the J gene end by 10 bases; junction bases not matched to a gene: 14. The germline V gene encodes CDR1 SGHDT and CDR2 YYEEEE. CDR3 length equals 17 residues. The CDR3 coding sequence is TGTGCCAGCAGCCTATTCGGACTAGCGGGGGACCCCCAAGAGCAGTTCTTC. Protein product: CASSLFGLAGDPQEQFF.

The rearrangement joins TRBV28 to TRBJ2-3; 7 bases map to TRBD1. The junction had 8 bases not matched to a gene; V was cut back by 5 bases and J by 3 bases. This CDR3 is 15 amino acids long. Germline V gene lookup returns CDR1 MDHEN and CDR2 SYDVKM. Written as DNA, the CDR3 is TGTGCCAGCAGTCTACCGGGACAGAGTACAGATACGCAGTATTTT. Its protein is CASSLPGQSTDTQYF.

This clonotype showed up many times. The CDR3 here is CASSQPHLGPQHF. CDR3 bases: TGTGCCAGCAGCCAACCCCATTTAGGGCCCCAGCATTTT. This chain connects TRBV4-2 to TRBJ1-5; D is unclear. The V end lost 2 bases, the J end lost 9 bases, and 11 bases lay between the germline ends. The germline V gene has CDR1 LGHNA and CDR2 YNFKEQ. This CDR3 is 13 amino acids long.

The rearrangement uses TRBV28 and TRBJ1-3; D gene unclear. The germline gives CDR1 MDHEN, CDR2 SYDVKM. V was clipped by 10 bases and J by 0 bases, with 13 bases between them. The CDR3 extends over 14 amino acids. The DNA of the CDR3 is TGTGCCACAAACGACAAAAACTCTGGAAACACCATATATTTT. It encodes CATNDKNSGNTIYF.

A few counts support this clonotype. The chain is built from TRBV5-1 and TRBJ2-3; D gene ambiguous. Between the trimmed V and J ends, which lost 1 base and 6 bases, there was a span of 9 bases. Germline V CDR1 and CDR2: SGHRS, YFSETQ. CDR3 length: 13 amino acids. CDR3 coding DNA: TGCGCCAGCAGCTTGATCGAGTTGGATACGCAGTATTTT. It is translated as CASSLIELDTQYF.

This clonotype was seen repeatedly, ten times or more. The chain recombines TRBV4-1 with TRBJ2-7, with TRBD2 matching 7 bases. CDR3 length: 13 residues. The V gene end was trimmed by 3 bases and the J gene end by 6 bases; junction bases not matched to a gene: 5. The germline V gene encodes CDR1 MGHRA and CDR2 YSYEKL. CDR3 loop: CASSHGGGIEQYF. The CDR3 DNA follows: TGCGCCAGCAGCCATGGGGGGGGGATCGAGCAGTACTTC.

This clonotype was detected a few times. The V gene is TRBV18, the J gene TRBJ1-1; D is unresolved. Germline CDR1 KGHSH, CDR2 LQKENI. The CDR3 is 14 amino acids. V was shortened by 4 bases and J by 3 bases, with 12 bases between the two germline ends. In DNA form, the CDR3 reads TGTGCCAGCTCACTCGAACGAACGGACACTGAAGCTTTCTTT. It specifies CASSLERTDTEAFF. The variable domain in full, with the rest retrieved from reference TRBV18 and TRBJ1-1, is NAGVMQNPRHLVRRRGQEARLRCSPMKGHSHVYWYRQLPEEGLKFMVYLQKENIIDESGMPKERFSAEFPKEGPSILRIQQVVRGDSAAYFCASSLERTDTEAFFGQGTRLTVV.

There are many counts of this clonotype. The CDR3 loop reads CASSPGQSNSPLHF. Written as DNA, the CDR3 is TGTGCCAGCAGTCCGGGACAGAGTAATTCACCCCTCCACTTT. The chain couples TRBV12-3 or TRBV12-4 to TRBJ1-6; TRBD1 aligns across 7 bases. CDR3 length: 14 amino acids. After removal of 5 bases from V and 6 bases from J, the junction contained 4 bases not matched to a gene.

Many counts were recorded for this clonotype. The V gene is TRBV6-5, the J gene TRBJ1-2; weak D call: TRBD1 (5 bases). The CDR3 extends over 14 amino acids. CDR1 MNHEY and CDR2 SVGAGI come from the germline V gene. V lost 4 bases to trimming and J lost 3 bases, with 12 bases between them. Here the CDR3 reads CASSFQGRDYGYTF. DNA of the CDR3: TGTGCCAGCAGTTTCCAGGGACGGGACTATGGCTACACCTTC.

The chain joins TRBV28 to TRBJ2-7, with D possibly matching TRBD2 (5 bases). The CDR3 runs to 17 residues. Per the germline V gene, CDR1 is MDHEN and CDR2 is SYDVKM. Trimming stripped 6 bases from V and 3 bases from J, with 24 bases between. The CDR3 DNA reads TGTGCCAGCAGGGGTAATGCCGGGAACCGGGTATACTACGAGCAGTACTTC. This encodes CASRGNAGNRVYYEQYF. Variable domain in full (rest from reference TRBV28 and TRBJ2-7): DVKVTQSSRYLVKRTGEKVFLECVQDMDHENMFWYRQDPGLGLRLIYFSYDVKMKEKGDIPEGYSVSREKKERFSLILESASTNQTSMYLCASRGNAGNRVYYEQYFGPGTRLTVT.

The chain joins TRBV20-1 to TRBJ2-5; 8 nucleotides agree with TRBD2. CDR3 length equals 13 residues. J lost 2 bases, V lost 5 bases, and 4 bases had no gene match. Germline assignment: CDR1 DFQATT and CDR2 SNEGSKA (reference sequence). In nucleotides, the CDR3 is TGCAGTGCTGTACTAGCGGCGCAAGAGACCCAGTACTTC. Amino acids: CSAVLAAQETQYF.

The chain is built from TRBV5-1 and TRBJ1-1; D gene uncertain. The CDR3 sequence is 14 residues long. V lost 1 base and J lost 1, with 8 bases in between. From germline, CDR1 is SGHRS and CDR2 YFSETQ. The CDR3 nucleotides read TGCGCCAGCAGCTTGTTCGACCCGAACACTGAAGCTTTCTTT. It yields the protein CASSLFDPNTEAFF.

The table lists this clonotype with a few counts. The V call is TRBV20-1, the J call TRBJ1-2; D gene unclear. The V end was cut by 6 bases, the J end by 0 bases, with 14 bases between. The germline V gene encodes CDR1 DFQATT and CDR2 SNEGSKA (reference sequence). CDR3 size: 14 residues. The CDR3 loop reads CSAPPSGTNYGYTF. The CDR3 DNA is TGCAGTGCACCCCCAAGTGGGACTAACTATGGCTACACCTTC.

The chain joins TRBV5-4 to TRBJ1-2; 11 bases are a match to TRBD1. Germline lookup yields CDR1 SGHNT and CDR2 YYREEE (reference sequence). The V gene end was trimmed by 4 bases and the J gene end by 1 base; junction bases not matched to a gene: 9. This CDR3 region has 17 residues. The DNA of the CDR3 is TGTGCCAGCAGCCCGGGACAGGGGGAGCGAGTTAACTATGGCTACACCTTC. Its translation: CASSPGQGERVNYGYTF.